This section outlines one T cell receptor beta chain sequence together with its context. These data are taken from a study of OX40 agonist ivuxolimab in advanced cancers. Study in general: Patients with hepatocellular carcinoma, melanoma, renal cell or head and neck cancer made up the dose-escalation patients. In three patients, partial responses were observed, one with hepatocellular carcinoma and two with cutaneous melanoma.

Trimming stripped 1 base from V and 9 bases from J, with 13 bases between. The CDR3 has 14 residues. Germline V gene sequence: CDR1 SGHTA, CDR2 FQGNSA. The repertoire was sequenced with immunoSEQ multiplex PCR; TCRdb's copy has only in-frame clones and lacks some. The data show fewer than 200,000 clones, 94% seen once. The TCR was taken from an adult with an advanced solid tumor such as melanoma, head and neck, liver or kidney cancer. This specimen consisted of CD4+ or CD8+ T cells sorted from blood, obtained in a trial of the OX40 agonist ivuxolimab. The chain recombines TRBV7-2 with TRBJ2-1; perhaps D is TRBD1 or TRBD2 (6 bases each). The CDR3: CASSLGGAASEQFF. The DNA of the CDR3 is TGTGCCAGCAGCTTAGGGGGGGCCGCCTCTGAGCAGTTCTTC.